The table lists the clone carrying this TCR beta chain with a few counts. The antigen remains undetermined. This sample's time point: week 5, during vaccination. Alongside topical imiquimod, each dose of vaccine comprised 300 ug of mutant IDH1 20-mer peptide. This sample stems from a study of a mutant IDH1 vaccine in newly diagnosed glioma. V shed 3 bases, J shed 4 bases, and the junction held 2 bases outside the gene matches. The length of the CDR3 is 13 residues. The V gene's germline CDR1 is LGHNA and CDR2 YSLEER. Only in-frame clones appear in the TCRdb table, and some are missing; sequencing was by immunoSEQ multiplex PCR. Among about 25,000 clones listed, approximately 80% were seen once.

The chain couples TRBV4-3 to TRBJ1-2; TRBD1 agrees at 7 bases. The receptor comes from a middle-aged man with glioma. Specimen: PBMCs, collected from a glioma patient whose treatment included an IDH1 peptide vaccine. The CDR3 loop reads CASSQQGGYGYTF. CDR3 DNA sequence: TGCGCCAGCAGCCAGCAGGGGGGCTATGGCTACACCTTC.